Sequencing of this TCR beta chain was carried out in a study of beta chain features in type 1 diabetes. The investigators reverse transcribed all of the isolated RNA, so they sequenced expressed TCRB transcripts. Naive, central memory and regulatory T cell samples averaged about 3.57 million reads. Using immunoSEQ multiplex PCR, the repertoire was profiled, and TCRdb retains in-frame clones only, with some absent. The sample includes 300,000 to 350,000 clones, approximately 8.2% of them seen just once. Study-level points and caveats: Because the template was cDNA, high-expressing cells might be over-represented. Among patients with Type 1 diabetes, TCRB CDR3s were moderately but significantly shorter in every one of the four CD4+ subsets.

As regards this clone: Antigen: not known.

Sequenced input: central memory CD4+ T cells from blood. This TCR derives from a woman aged 18-29 years in good health.

The CDR3 loop is CASSEGGGPYNEQFF. The CDR3 coding sequence is TGTGCCAGCAGCGAAGGAGGGGGGCCCTACAATGAGCAGTTCTTC. V gene TRBV7-2 combines with J gene TRBJ2-1; the D gene could be TRBD1 or TRBD2 (6 bases each). The CDR3 contains 15 residues. Trimming pared 5 bases from V and 2 bases from J, leaving 13 bases between. In germline, CDR1 is SGHTA, CDR2 FQGNSA.